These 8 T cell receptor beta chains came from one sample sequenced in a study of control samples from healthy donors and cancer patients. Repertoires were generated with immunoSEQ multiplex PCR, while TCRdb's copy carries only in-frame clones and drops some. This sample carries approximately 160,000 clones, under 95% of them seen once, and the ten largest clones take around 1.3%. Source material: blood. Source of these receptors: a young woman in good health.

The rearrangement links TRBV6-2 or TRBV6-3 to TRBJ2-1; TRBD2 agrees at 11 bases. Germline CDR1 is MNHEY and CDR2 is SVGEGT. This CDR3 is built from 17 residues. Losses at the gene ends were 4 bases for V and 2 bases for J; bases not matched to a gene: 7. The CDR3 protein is CASSSAGLAGTYNEQFF. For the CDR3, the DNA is TGTGCCAGCAGTTCCGCAGGACTAGCGGGTACCTACAATGAGCAGTTCTTC.

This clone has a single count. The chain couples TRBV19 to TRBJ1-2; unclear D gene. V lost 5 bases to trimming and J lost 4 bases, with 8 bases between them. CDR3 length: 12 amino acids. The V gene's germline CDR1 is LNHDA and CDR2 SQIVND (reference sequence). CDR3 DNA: TGTGCCAGTAGTCTCGGACCCTATGGCTACACCTTC. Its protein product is CASSLGPYGYTF. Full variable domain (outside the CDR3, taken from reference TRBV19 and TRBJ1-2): DGGITQSPKYLFRKEGQNVTLSCEQNLNHDAMYWYRQDPGQGLRLIYYSQIVNDFQKGDIAEGYSVSREKKESFPLTVTSAQKNPTAFYLCASSLGPYGYTFGSGTRLTVV.

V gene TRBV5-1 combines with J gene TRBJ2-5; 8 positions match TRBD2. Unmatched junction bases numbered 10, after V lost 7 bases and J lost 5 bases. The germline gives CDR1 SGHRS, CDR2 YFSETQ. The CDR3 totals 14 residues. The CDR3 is CASQSGGGRETQYF. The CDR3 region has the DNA TGCGCCAGCCAGAGCGGGGGAGGCCGGGAGACCCAGTACTTC.

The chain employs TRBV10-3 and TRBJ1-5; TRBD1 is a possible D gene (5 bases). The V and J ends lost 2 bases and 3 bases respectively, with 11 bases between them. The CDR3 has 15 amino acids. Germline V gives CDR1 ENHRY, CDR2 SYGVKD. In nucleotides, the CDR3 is TGTGCCATCAGTGAGGGTGACAGCCACAATCAGCCCCAGCATTTT. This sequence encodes CAISEGDSHNQPQHF.

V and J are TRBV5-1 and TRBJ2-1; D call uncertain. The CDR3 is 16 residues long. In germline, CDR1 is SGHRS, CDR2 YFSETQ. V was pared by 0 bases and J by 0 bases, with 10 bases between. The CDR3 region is CASSLDVSSSYNEQFF. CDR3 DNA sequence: TGCGCCAGCAGCTTGGACGTTTCTAGCTCCTACAATGAGCAGTTCTTC.

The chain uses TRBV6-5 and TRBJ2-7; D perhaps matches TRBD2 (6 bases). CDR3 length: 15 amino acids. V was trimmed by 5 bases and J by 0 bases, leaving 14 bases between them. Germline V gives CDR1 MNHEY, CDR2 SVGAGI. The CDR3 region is CASSNIAESSYEQYF. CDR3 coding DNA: TGTGCCAGCAGTAATATAGCGGAGAGCTCCTACGAGCAGTACTTC.

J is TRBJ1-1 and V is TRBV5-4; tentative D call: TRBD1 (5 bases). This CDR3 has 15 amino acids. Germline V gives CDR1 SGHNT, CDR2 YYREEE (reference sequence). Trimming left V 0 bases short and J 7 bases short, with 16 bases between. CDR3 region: CASSLASRGRDEAFF. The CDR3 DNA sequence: TGTGCCAGCAGCTTGGCCTCGAGGGGTCGAGATGAAGCTTTCTTT.

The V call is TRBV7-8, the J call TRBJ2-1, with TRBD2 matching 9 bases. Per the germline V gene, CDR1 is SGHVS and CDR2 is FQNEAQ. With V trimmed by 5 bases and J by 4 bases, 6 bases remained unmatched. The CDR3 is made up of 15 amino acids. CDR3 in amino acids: CASSPERGAYNEQFF. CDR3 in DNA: TGTGCCAGCAGCCCAGAGCGGGGGGCTTACAATGAGCAGTTCTTC. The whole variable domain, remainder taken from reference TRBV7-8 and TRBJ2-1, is GAGVSQSPRYKVAKRGQDVALRCDPISGHVSLFWYQQALGQGPEFLTYFQNEAQLDKSGLPSDRFFAERPEGSVSTLKIQRTQQEDSAVYLCASSPERGAYNEQFFGPGTRLTVL.